Described below is a single T cell receptor beta chain sequence and its context. These data are taken from a study of monozygotic twins with inflammatory bowel disease. One blood sample of about 2.5 ml was taken from each donor. Germline V gene sequence: CDR1 SQVTM, CDR2 ANQGSEA. The CDR3 has 17 amino acids. TCRdb re-called the 5' RACE reads and shows each CDR3 protein once, DNA omitted. There are about 210,000 distinct CDR3 sequences in the sample, with approximately 7.7% held by the top ten. This TCR was sampled from a human donor with ulcerative colitis or Crohn's disease, or a healthy co-twin of an affected twin (not recorded which). The source material was blood. The chain uses TRBV29-1 and TRBJ1-1; without DNA, the TCRdb call of TRBD1 cannot be checked. CDR3 region: CSVEKGKRKAADTEAFF.